The rows below give T cell receptor beta chains drawn from one sample of a study of TIL therapy for anti-PD-1-resistant metastatic lung cancer. Repertoires were generated with immunoSEQ multiplex PCR, while TCRdb's copy carries only in-frame clones and drops some. The data hold 36,000 or so clones, with over 70% observed a single time. The starting material was blood, obtained at baseline. The receptor set was obtained from a person between 25 and 80 years old with non-small cell lung cancer. Both conserved end residues are part of each CDR3. A D gene is named only where the DNA matches it firmly. Expanded clones get a size class; other rows say once, few or many, or leave the size out.

cdr3_aa,cdr3_nt,j_call,clone_size,d_call,v_call
CASSQERTVYGYTF,TGCGCCAGCAGCCAAGAACGAACGGTATATGGCTACACCTTC,TRBJ1-2,.,.,TRBV4-3
CASSALRGTANEQYF,TGTGCCAGCAGTGCTCTGAGGGGGACGGCCAACGAGCAGTACTTC,TRBJ2-7,.,.,TRBV28
CASSTGTDGYTF,TGTGCCAGCAGCACCGGGACGGATGGCTACACCTTC,TRBJ1-2,.,.,TRBV6-5
CASSQAVGAHTLTDTQYF,TGTGCCAGCAGTCAAGCAGTGGGGGCGCACACTCTCACAGATACGCAGTATTTT,TRBJ2-3,.,.,TRBV13
CASSPPRVHTEAFF,TGTGCCAGCAGCCCGCCGCGGGTGCACACTGAAGCTTTCTTT,TRBJ1-1,few,.,TRBV11-2
CASSQRPDTQYF,TGTGCCAGCAGTCAGCGGCCCGATACGCAGTATTTT,TRBJ2-3,.,.,TRBV7-8
CASRGDTVVELFF,TGTGCCAGCCGCGGGGACACAGTCGTGGAGCTGTTTTTT,TRBJ2-2,.,.,TRBV2
CASSSRSGTDQETQYF,TGTGCCAGCAGCTCGAGGTCCGGGACAGACCAAGAGACCCAGTACTTC,TRBJ2-5,.,TRBD1,TRBV4-2
CASSLDYGAGEQFF,TGTGCCAGCAGCTTAGACTATGGGGCAGGGGAGCAGTTCTTC,TRBJ2-1,once,.,TRBV7-2
CASSSPGVGTEAFF,TGTGCCAGCAGTTCCCCCGGGGTGGGGACTGAAGCTTTCTTT,TRBJ1-1,few,.,TRBV28
CASRLNPASPEQYF,TGTGCCAGCAGATTAAATCCCGCCAGCCCCGAGCAGTACTTC,TRBJ2-7,.,.,TRBV7-2
CASSSDGSYGYTF,TGCGCCAGCAGCTCCGACGGGTCCTATGGCTACACCTTC,TRBJ1-2,.,.,TRBV5-1
CASSPMRGGEETQYF,TGTGCCAGCAGTCCCATGAGAGGGGGGGAAGAGACCCAGTACTTC,TRBJ2-5,.,.,TRBV4-2
CATSRDPRNTGELFF,TGTGCCACCAGCAGAGATCCCAGAAACACCGGGGAGCTGTTTTTT,TRBJ2-2,.,.,TRBV15
CASSESRGREQFF,TGTGCCAGCAGTGAATCCCGGGGCCGGGAGCAGTTCTTC,TRBJ2-1,.,.,TRBV2
CASSSAGGSTEAFF,TGTGCCAGCAGCTCAGCCGGGGGTTCTACTGAAGCTTTCTTT,TRBJ1-1,.,.,TRBV7-3
CASSDVLVSGELFF,TGTGCCAGCAGCGATGTACTAGTTTCCGGGGAGCTGTTTTTT,TRBJ2-2,.,.,TRBV2
CASSLGALASNEQFF,TGTGCCAGCAGCTTAGGGGCCCTGGCCTCCAATGAGCAGTTCTTC,TRBJ2-1,once,.,TRBV11-3
CASSQAGEGARNEQFF,TGTGCCAGCAGCCAAGCGGGGGAAGGGGCAAGGAATGAGCAGTTCTTC,TRBJ2-1,.,.,TRBV4-2
CASSQVESSYEQYF,TGCGCCAGCAGCCAGGTTGAGAGCTCCTACGAGCAGTACTTC,TRBJ2-7,.,.,TRBV4-1
CASSRTGYGYTF,TGCGCCAGCAGCCGGACAGGCTATGGCTACACCTTC,TRBJ1-2,.,TRBD1,TRBV4-3
CASRGFRGEQFF,TGTGCCAGCAGGGGTTTTCGGGGTGAGCAGTTCTTC,TRBJ2-1,.,.,TRBV6-4
CASSHSGTGGSPLHF,TGCGCCAGCAGCCACTCCGGGACAGGGGGGTCACCCCTCCACTTT,TRBJ1-6,.,TRBD1,TRBV4-3
CASSLGDTNNSPLHF,TGTGCCAGCAGCTTAGGTGATACCAATAATTCACCCCTCCACTTT,TRBJ1-6,.,.,TRBV7-2
CASSPPRQGHEQYF,TGCGCCAGCAGCCCCCCCCGGCAGGGTCACGAGCAGTACTTC,TRBJ2-7,.,.,TRBV5-1
CASSSLLLAGVPANTGELFF,TGTGCCAGCAGCTCCCTCCTACTAGCGGGGGTACCCGCGAACACCGGGGAGCTGTTTTTT,TRBJ2-2,.,TRBD2,TRBV11-3
CASSSGQGVAGNTIYF,TGTGCCAGCAGCTCCGGACAGGGTGTAGCGGGAAACACCATATATTTT,TRBJ1-3,.,TRBD1,TRBV11-2
CASSLRGRAKYEQFF,TGTGCCAGCAGCTTACGAGGGAGGGCAAAGTATGAGCAGTTCTTC,TRBJ2-1,.,TRBD2,TRBV5-6
CASNLAGNTIYF,TGTGCCAGCAATCTGGCTGGAAACACCATATATTTT,TRBJ1-3,once,.,TRBV2
CASSLGQNTEAFF,TGTGCCAGCAGCCTCGGACAGAACACTGAAGCTTTCTTT,TRBJ1-1,.,.,TRBV7-3
CASSQATSGGAYNEQFF,TGCGCCAGCAGCCAAGCGACTAGCGGGGGGGCCTACAATGAGCAGTTCTTC,TRBJ2-1,.,TRBD2,TRBV4-1
CASSSRGRDQETQYF,TGTGCCAGCAGCAGTAGGGGGAGAGACCAAGAGACCCAGTACTTC,TRBJ2-5,.,.,TRBV7-9
CASSVQGGGRPNYGYTF,TGTGCCAGCAGTGTACAGGGGGGCGGCCGTCCTAACTATGGCTACACCTTC,TRBJ1-2,.,TRBD1,TRBV6-1
CASSLRDGTEAFF,TGTGCCAGCAGTTTACGGGACGGCACTGAAGCTTTCTTT,TRBJ1-1,few,.,TRBV28
CASSLGRNYGYTF,TGTGCCAGCAGCTTAGGACGGAACTATGGCTACACCTTC,TRBJ1-2,.,.,TRBV13
CASSSPDTQYF,TGTGCCAGCAGCTCCCCCGATACGCAGTATTTT,TRBJ2-3,.,.,TRBV7-2
CASNRGRGYGYTF,TGTGCCAGCAACAGGGGACGGGGCTATGGCTACACCTTC,TRBJ1-2,.,TRBD1,TRBV2
CASSQGRRQPQHF,TGCGCCAGCAGCCAAGGGAGGCGTCAGCCCCAGCATTTT,TRBJ1-5,few,.,TRBV4-3
CASSEMGFSYNEQFF,TGTGCCAGCAGTGAAATGGGGTTCTCCTACAATGAGCAGTTCTTC,TRBJ2-1,.,.,TRBV6-1
CASSWGQGHQPQHF,TGTGCCAGCAGTTGGGGACAGGGTCATCAGCCCCAGCATTTT,TRBJ1-5,few,TRBD1,TRBV28
CAWSQQVGGEQFF,TGTGCCTGGAGCCAACAGGTAGGGGGAGAGCAGTTCTTC,TRBJ2-1,.,.,TRBV30
CASSLYLNEKLFF,TGTGCCAGCAGTTTATACCTTAATGAAAAACTGTTTTTT,TRBJ1-4,.,.,TRBV28
CASRTLFGDTEAFF,TGTGCCAGCAGGACCCTTTTCGGGGACACTGAAGCTTTCTTT,TRBJ1-1,.,.,TRBV27
CASSLGGFSYEQYF,TGTGCCAGCAGCTTAGGAGGGTTTTCCTACGAGCAGTACTTC,TRBJ2-7,.,.,TRBV28
CASSPDRGRAGELFF,TGTGCCAGCAGTCCCGACAGGGGCCGTGCCGGGGAGCTGTTTTTT,TRBJ2-2,.,TRBD1,TRBV6-5
CASSEVPLAQYF,TGTGCCAGCAGTGAAGTCCCGCTGGCCCAGTACTTC,TRBJ2-5,.,.,TRBV2
CASSLRATGEQYF,TGTGCCAGCAGCTTAAGGGCTACCGGGGAGCAGTACTTC,TRBJ2-7,.,.,TRBV7-9
CASRGDSFGDTQYF,TGTGCCAGTAGGGGAGACTCGTTTGGGGATACGCAGTATTTT,TRBJ2-3,.,.,TRBV19
CASSLGGDSPLHF,TGTGCCAGCAGCTTAGGGGGCGATTCACCCCTCCACTTT,TRBJ1-6,.,.,TRBV7-3
CASSTQGGGNIQYF,TGCGCCAGCAGCACACAGGGAGGGGGAAACATTCAGTACTTC,TRBJ2-4,.,.,TRBV5-1
CASSLLRGSHNEQFF,TGTGCCAGCAGCTTATTGCGAGGGAGTCATAATGAGCAGTTCTTC,TRBJ2-1,.,.,TRBV7-2